A selection of T cell receptor delta chains follows, all from one sample in a study of gamma-delta chains in newborns, infants, children. TCRdb re-analyzed the reads via CATT. The top ten hold more than 20% of the sample, which has about 15,000 delta-chain clones, 7.3% seen once. The sequenced sample was blood. These receptors were collected from a child who was a newborn, infant or young child, either healthy, febrile or measles-vaccinated (not recorded which). CDR3s include the opening cysteine and the closing phenylalanine or tryptophan. A D gene is named only where the DNA matches it firmly. For some rows the clone size is stated as once, few or many, or as a class when expanded; others skip it.

length: 17
V: TRDV2
size: many
D: TRDD3
J: TRDJ3
CDR3: CACDTAGGIRDTRQMFF
DNA: TGTGCCTGTGACACCGCTGGGGGAATCAGGGACACCCGACAGATGTTTTTC

length: 18
V: TRDV2
size: few
D: TRDD3
J: TRDJ3
CDR3: CACDAVGDTSWDTGQMFF
DNA: TGTGCCTGTGACGCCGTGGGGGATACCTCCTGGGACACCGGACAGATGTTTTTC

length: 16
V: TRDV2
size: -
D: -
J: TRDJ3
CDR3: CACDTVGTWDTRQMFF
DNA: TGTGCCTGTGACACGGTGGGCACCTGGGACACCCGACAGATGTTTTTC

length: 17
V: TRDV2
size: medium-sized
D: TRDD3
J: TRDJ3
CDR3: CACDTMGDSWDTRQMFF
DNA: TGTGCCTGTGACACCATGGGGGACTCCTGGGACACCCGACAGATGTTTTTC

length: 20
V: TRDV2
size: -
D: TRDD3
J: TRDJ3
CDR3: CACDFLLGDRDSWDTRQMFF
DNA: TGTGCCTGTGACTTCCTACTGGGGGATAGGGACTCCTGGGACACCCGACAGATGTTTTTC

length: 15
V: TRDV2
size: -
D: -
J: TRDJ3
CDR3: CACDTVLGDTRQMFF
DNA: TGTGCCTGTGACACCGTACTGGGGGACACCCGACAGATGTTTTTC

length: 16
V: TRDV2
size: few
D: -
J: TRDJ3
CDR3: CACDRLGSWDTRQMFF
DNA: TGTGCCTGTGACAGGCTGGGCTCCTGGGACACCCGACAGATGTTTTTC

length: 17
V: TRDV2
size: few
D: TRDD3
J: TRDJ2
CDR3: CACDILGDTRRTAQLFF
DNA: TGTGCCTGTGACATACTGGGGGATACAAGGCGGACAGCACAACTCTTCTTT

length: 18
V: TRDV2
size: -
D: TRDD3
J: TRDJ3
CDR3: CACDALGVISWDARQMFF
DNA: TGTGCCTGTGACGCTCTGGGGGTCATTTCCTGGGACGCCCGACAGATGTTTTTC

length: 17
V: TRDV2
size: -
D: TRDD3
J: TRDJ2
CDR3: CACDTVGDTRLTAQLFF
DNA: TGTGCCTGTGACACCGTGGGGGATACGCGTTTGACAGCACAACTCTTCTTT

length: 18
V: TRDV2
size: many
D: -
J: TRDJ3
CDR3: CACDTGGSFSWDTRQMFF
DNA: TGTGCCTGTGACACTGGGGGCTCTTTCTCCTGGGACACCCGACAGATGTTTTTC

length: 18
V: TRDV2
size: few
D: TRDD3
J: TRDJ3
CDR3: CACDSTGASSWDTRQMFF
DNA: TGTGCCTGTGACAGTACTGGGGCCAGCTCCTGGGACACCCGACAGATGTTTTTC

length: 18
V: TRDV2
size: many
D: TRDD3
J: TRDJ3
CDR3: CACDPTGGYGWDTRQMFF
DNA: TGTGCCTGTGACCCTACTGGGGGATACGGCTGGGACACCCGACAGATGTTTTTC

length: 16
V: TRDV2
size: -
D: TRDD3
J: TRDJ2
CDR3: CACDTLGDILTAKLFF
DNA: TGTGCCTGTGACACACTGGGGGATATTTTGACAGCAAAACTCTTCTTT

length: 20
V: TRDV2
size: -
D: TRDD3
J: TRDJ3
CDR3: CACDTVDGGYASWDTRQMFF
DNA: TGTGCCTGTGACACCGTGGATGGGGGATACGCCTCCTGGGACACCCGACAGATGTTTTTC

length: 17
V: TRDV2
size: -
D: TRDD3
J: TRDJ3
CDR3: CACDRLGDFRDTRQMFF
DNA: TGTGCCTGTGACAGGCTGGGGGATTTCAGGGACACCCGACAGATGTTTTTC

length: 21
V: TRDV2
size: -
D: -
J: TRDJ3
CDR3: CACDTVARGATTSWDTRQMFF
DNA: TGTGCCTGTGACACCGTGGCACGGGGGGCTACCACCTCCTGGGACACCCGACAGATGTTTTTC

length: 21
V: TRDV2
size: -
D: -
J: TRDJ3
CDR3: CACDTLYQGARPDRDTRQMFF
DNA: TGTGCCTGTGACACCCTCTACCAAGGGGCTCGCCCGGACCGGGACACCCGACAGATGTTTTTC

length: 16
V: TRDV2
size: -
D: -
J: TRDJ3
CDR3: CACDPVLSPRTRQMFF
DNA: TGTGCCTGTGACCCAGTCCTTTCCCCCCGCACCCGACAGATGTTTTTC

length: 14
V: TRDV2
size: -
D: -
J: TRDJ2
CDR3: CACDPLGATAQLFF
DNA: TGTGCCTGTGACCCGTTGGGGGCTACAGCACAACTCTTCTTT

length: 17
V: TRDV2
size: -
D: TRDD3
J: TRDJ3
CDR3: CACDTVGDTWNTRQTFF
DNA: TGTGCCTGTGACACCGTGGGGGACACCTGGAACACCCGACAGACGTTTTTC

length: 16
V: TRDV2
size: -
D: TRDD3
J: TRDJ2
CDR3: CACDPMGDTLTAQLFF
DNA: TGTGCCTGTGATCCTATGGGGGATACTTTGACAGCACAACTCTTCTTT

length: 17
V: TRDV2
size: -
D: -
J: TRDJ3
CDR3: CACDTAGSSWDTRQMFF
DNA: TGTGCCTGTGACACAGCAGGATCCTCCTGGGACACCCGACAGATGTTTTTC

length: 21
V: TRDV2
size: -
D: TRDD3
J: TRDJ3
CDR3: CACEPVLGDIPSSWDTRQMFF
DNA: TGTGCCTGTGAGCCCGTACTGGGGGATATCCCGAGCTCCTGGGACACCCGACAGATGTTTTTC

length: 18
V: TRDV2
size: few
D: TRDD3
J: TRDJ3
CDR3: CACDTWGIDTWDTRQMFF
DNA: TGTGCCTGTGACACCTGGGGGATAGACACCTGGGACACCCGACAGATGTTTTTC

length: 18
V: TRDV2
size: -
D: TRDD3
J: TRDJ3
CDR3: CACDDVLGAPWDTRQMFF
DNA: TGTGCCTGTGACGATGTACTGGGGGCTCCTTGGGACACCCGACAGATGTTTTTC

length: 20
V: TRDV2
size: few
D: TRDD3
J: TRDJ3
CDR3: CACDTVTTGGDSWDTRQMFF
DNA: TGTGCCTGTGACACCGTGACTACTGGGGGAGACTCCTGGGACACCCGACAGATGTTTTTC

length: 16
V: TRAV29/DV5
size: -
D: TRDD3
J: TRDJ1
CDR3: CAAKGGTGGYTDKLIF
DNA: TGTGCAGCAAAGGGCGGAACTGGGGGATACACCGATAAACTCATCTTT

length: 19
V: TRDV2
size: many
D: TRDD3
J: TRDJ3
CDR3: CACDVTGGYSSWDTRQMFF
DNA: TGTGCCTGTGACGTCACTGGGGGATACAGCTCCTGGGACACCCGACAGATGTTTTTC

length: 17
V: TRDV2
size: -
D: TRDD3
J: TRDJ3
CDR3: CACDPLGDKWDTRQMFF
DNA: TGTGCCTGTGACCCACTGGGGGATAAATGGGACACCCGACAGATGTTTTTC

length: 18
V: TRDV2
size: few
D: TRDD3
J: TRDJ3
CDR3: CACDAATGGYWDTRQMFF
DNA: TGTGCCTGTGACGCCGCTACTGGGGGATACTGGGACACCCGACAGATGTTTTTC

length: 17
V: TRDV3
size: -
D: TRDD3
J: TRDJ2
CDR3: CAYQYWGIGLGTAQLFF
DNA: TGTGCCTACCAGTACTGGGGGATTGGCCTTGGGACAGCACAACTCTTCTTT

length: 18
V: TRDV2
size: -
D: TRDD3
J: TRDJ3
CDR3: CACDALGVISWDTRQMFF
DNA: TGTGCCTGTGACGCTCTGGGGGTCATTTCCTGGGACACCCGACAGATGTTTTTC

length: 21
V: TRDV2
size: few
D: TRDD3
J: TRDJ3
CDR3: CACDTVVLGDMSSWDTRQMFF
DNA: TGTGCCTGTGACACCGTTGTACTGGGGGATATGAGCTCCTGGGACACCCGACAGATGTTTTTC

length: 18
V: TRDV1
size: -
D: -
J: TRDJ3
CDR3: CALGGSPGVGGDTRQMFF
DNA: TGTGCTCTTGGGGGGTCTCCCGGTGTGGGCGGGGACACCCGACAGATGTTTTTC

length: 19
V: TRDV2
size: -
D: TRDD3
J: TRDJ3
CDR3: CACGKYWGSSSWDTRQMFF
DNA: TGTGCCTGTGGCAAGTACTGGGGGTCTAGCTCCTGGGACACCCGACAGATGTTTTTC

length: 19
V: TRDV2
size: medium-sized
D: TRDD3
J: TRDJ3
CDR3: CACDHLLGDTSWDTRQMFF
DNA: TGTGCCTGTGACCATTTACTGGGGGATACCTCCTGGGACACCCGACAGATGTTTTTC

length: 15
V: TRDV2
size: few
D: -
J: TRDJ2
CDR3: CACDTWGPMTAQLFF
DNA: TGTGCCTGTGACACCTGGGGGCCAATGACAGCACAACTCTTCTTT

length: 20
V: TRDV2
size: -
D: -
J: TRDJ3
CDR3: CACDRIPGTLSSWDTRQMFF
DNA: TGTGCCTGTGACCGTATTCCGGGCACGCTAAGCTCCTGGGACACCCGACAGATGTTTTTC

length: 21
V: TRDV2
size: few
D: -
J: TRDJ3
CDR3: CACDTIRWGQWGSWDTRQMFF
DNA: TGTGCCTGTGACACCATACGGTGGGGGCAATGGGGCTCCTGGGACACCCGACAGATGTTTTTC

length: 19
V: TRDV2
size: few
D: TRDD3
J: TRDJ3
CDR3: CACDTVVGESSWDTRQMFF
DNA: TGTGCCTGTGACACGGTAGTGGGGGAAAGCTCCTGGGACACCCGACAGATGTTTTTC

length: 18
V: TRDV2
size: -
D: TRDD3
J: TRDJ3
CDR3: CACDTLGVYSWDTRQMFF
DNA: TGTGCCTGTGACACCCTGGGGGTCTACTCCTGGGACACCCGACAGATGTTTTTC

length: 21
V: TRDV2
size: many
D: TRDD3
J: TRDJ3
CDR3: CACDTAEFWGTLSWDTRQMFF
DNA: TGTGCCTGTGACACCGCGGAGTTTTGGGGGACCCTCTCCTGGGACACCCGACAGATGTTTTTC

length: 20
V: TRDV2
size: few
D: TRDD3
J: TRDJ3
CDR3: CACDPLVGDTLSWDTRQMFF
DNA: TGTGCCTGTGACCCCCTAGTGGGGGATACGCTCTCCTGGGACACCCGACAGATGTTTTTC

length: 14
V: TRDV2
size: medium-sized
D: TRDD3
J: TRDJ2
CDR3: CACDTWGDTAQLFF
DNA: TGTGCCTGTGACACCTGGGGGGATACAGCACAACTCTTCTTT

length: 19
V: TRDV2
size: -
D: TRDD3
J: TRDJ2
CDR3: CACDTVHWRIREKPAQLFF
DNA: TGTGCCTGTGACACCGTACACTGGAGGATACGCGAAAAACCAGCACAACTCTTCTTT

length: 17
V: TRDV2
size: few
D: -
J: TRDJ3
CDR3: CACDRWGPSWDTRQMFF
DNA: TGTGCCTGTGACAGGTGGGGGCCGTCCTGGGACACCCGACAGATGTTTTTC

length: 21
V: TRDV2
size: -
D: TRDD3
J: TRDJ3
CDR3: CACDVLGDPLLSSWDTRQMFF
DNA: TGTGCCTGTGACGTACTGGGGGATCCCCTTCTAAGCTCCTGGGACACCCGACAGATGTTTTTC

length: 17
V: TRDV2
size: -
D: -
J: TRDJ3
CDR3: CACDPVPSSWDTRQMFF
DNA: TGTGCCTGTGACCCCGTACCGAGCTCCTGGGACACCCGACAGATGTTTTTC

length: 21
V: TRDV2
size: -
D: TRDD3
J: TRDJ3
CDR3: CACDTLVLGDTHSWDTRQMFF
DNA: TGTGCCTGTGACACCCTTGTACTGGGGGATACCCACTCCTGGGACACCCGACAGATGTTCTTC

length: 18
V: TRDV1
size: -
D: TRDD3
J: TRDJ1
CDR3: CALGEPTGGYPYTDKLIF
DNA: TGTGCTCTTGGGGAACCAACTGGGGGATATCCCTACACCGATAAACTCATCTTT

length: 19
V: TRDV2
size: few
D: TRDD3
J: TRDJ3
CDR3: CACDTGGYFSSWDTRQMFF
DNA: TGTGCCTGTGACACTGGGGGATACTTTAGCTCCTGGGACACCCGACAGATGTTTTTC

length: 14
V: TRDV2
size: few
D: TRDD3
J: TRDJ1
CDR3: CACDTVLGDNKLIF
DNA: TGTGCCTGTGACACCGTACTGGGGGATAATAAACTCATCTTT

length: 21
V: TRDV2
size: -
D: TRDD3
J: TRDJ2
CDR3: CACDPVPPTGDSPYLTAQLFF
DNA: TGTGCCTGTGACCCGGTACCACCTACTGGGGATTCACCATATTTGACAGCACAACTCTTCTTT